This paragraph reports one T cell receptor (beta chain). Its specificity is not known. CDR3 length: 15 residues. From germline, CDR1 is SEHNR and CDR2 FQNEAQ (reference sequence). Trimming took 6 bases from V and 4 from J, leaving 16 bases between them. This sample was taken from a study of T-cell reconstitution after alpha-beta-depleted transplantation in children. Notes on the study in general: Reportedly, roughly two months post-transplant, alpha-beta T cells arose from several hundred expanded graft clones. The main origin of T-cell counts and diversity one year after transplant was newly produced T cells. Surviving recipient T cells and thymic progenitors underlay high day-60 TCRbeta diversity in some patients.

The TCRbeta library incorporated unique molecular identifiers. Each CDR3 protein gets one entry after TCRdb re-called the PCR reads with MiXCR. The sample has 500,000 to 650,000 distinct CDR3 sequences; 9.5% to 12% are singletons. The receptor's source is a female patient younger than 10 who had a stem cell transplant for aplastic anemia, so the T cells may come from the graft donor. The sequencing here drew on PBMCs, mostly from graft donor cells, taken 180 days after TCRalphabeta/CD19-depleted stem cell transplant. The rearrangement links TRBV7-9 to TRBJ2-1; D may be TRBD2 (7 bases). The CDR3 nucleotides read TGTGCCAGCAGGGAGGGGGGAGGGCCTTACAATGAGCAGTTCTTC. This sequence encodes CASREGGGPYNEQFF.